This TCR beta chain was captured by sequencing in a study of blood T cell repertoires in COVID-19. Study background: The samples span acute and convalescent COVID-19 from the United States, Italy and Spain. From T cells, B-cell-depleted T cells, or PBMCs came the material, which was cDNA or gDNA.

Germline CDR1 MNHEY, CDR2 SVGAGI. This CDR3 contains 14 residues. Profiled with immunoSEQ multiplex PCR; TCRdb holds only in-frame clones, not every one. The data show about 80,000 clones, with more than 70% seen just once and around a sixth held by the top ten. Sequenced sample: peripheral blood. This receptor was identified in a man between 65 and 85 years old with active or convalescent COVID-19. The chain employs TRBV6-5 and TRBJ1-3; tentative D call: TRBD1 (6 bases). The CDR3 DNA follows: TGTGCTACCAAGGACAGTGTCTCTGGAAACACCATATATTTT. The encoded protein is CATKDSVSGNTIYF.